This T cell receptor beta chain was recovered during a study of B cell selection in AIRE deficiency. General study results and limits: Patient Tconv and Treg cells showed healthy-like TCRBV usage, CDR3 length, diversity. About 33% of healthy-donor shared Treg TCRbeta sequences appeared in patient Tconv cells. With only TCRbeta sequenced, over 30% of shared healthy Treg sequences overlapped Tconv.

A note on this clone: Its cognate antigen is unknown.

The CDR3 runs 12 residues. The germline V and J ends were trimmed by 5 bases and 6 bases, with 10 bases remaining between them. From germline, CDR1 is MNHNY and CDR2 SVGAGI (reference sequence). Repertoires were generated with immunoSEQ multiplex PCR, while TCRdb's copy carries only in-frame clones and drops some. The sample contains under 30,000 clones, roughly 95% of which appear only once. The sorted conventional CD4 T cells were gated as CD4+CD127+. J is TRBJ1-2 and V is TRBV6-6; D is uncertain. The sequence was obtained from a human donor in good health. Sequencing was performed on CD4+CD127+ conventional T cells sorted from PBMCs. In DNA, the CDR3 is TGTGCCAGCAGTCACACGAGGGATGGCTACACCTTC. Amino acids: CASSHTRDGYTF.